Listed below are T cell receptor beta chains from one sample, sequenced in a study of graft-versus-host responses after intestinal transplantation. Measured with immunoSEQ multiplex PCR; TCRdb has only the in-frame clones, and not every one. The repertoire has under 45,000 clones, around 92% of them found once; the top ten carry less than 8.5%. Sequencing used PBMCs, obtained about 270 days after transplant. The receptor source for this set is a human patient who received an intestinal transplant, so some T cells may come from the graft donor. Both conserved end residues are part of each CDR3. A D gene is named only where the DNA matches it firmly. Some rows mark clone size as missing; the rest say once, few, many or name a class of expanded clone.

V gene	clone size	D gene	J gene	CDR3 DNA	CDR3 protein
TRBV7-9	-	TRBD2	TRBJ2-2	TGTGCCAGCAGCCCCCCCCTTAGCGGGGACGACGGGGAGCTGTTTTTT	CASSPPLSGDDGELFF
TRBV7-9	-	-	TRBJ1-5	TGTGCCAGCAGCTTAGGAGGGATCAATCAGCCCCAGCATTTT	CASSLGGINQPQHF
TRBV4-1	once	TRBD1	TRBJ1-6	TGCGCCAGCAGCCTAGGGACAGGCCAAAGCTCCTATAATTCACCCCTCCACTTT	CASSLGTGQSSYNSPLHF
TRBV5-1	-	-	TRBJ1-2	TGCGCCAGCAGCTTGGGTTTTCAGGATGGCTACACCTTC	CASSLGFQDGYTF
TRBV7-9	-	-	TRBJ1-1	TGTGCCAGCAGCTTATTAGGACCCACGAACACTGAAGCTTTCTTT	CASSLLGPTNTEAFF
TRBV29-1	-	-	TRBJ2-7	TGCAGCGTTTCCGGCGCGACCTACGAGCAGTACTTC	CSVSGATYEQYF
TRBV10-3	-	-	TRBJ2-5	TGTGCCATCAGCCCGCGACAGGGTGGAGGGCCAGAGACCCAGTACTTC	CAISPRQGGGPETQYF
TRBV4-2	-	-	TRBJ2-1	TGTGCCAGCAGCCAAGATCGGTATGAGCAGTTCTTC	CASSQDRYEQFF
TRBV7-2	-	-	TRBJ1-2	TGTGCCAGCAGCTTAGCAGGGAACTATGGCTACACCTTC	CASSLAGNYGYTF
TRBV9	-	-	TRBJ2-4	TGTGCCAGCAGCAGGAGGTTTAACCACTTC	CASSRRFNHF
TRBV5-4	once	TRBD1	TRBJ2-3	TGTGCCAGCAGATCGACAGGGCGGGTCACAGATACGCAGTATTTT	CASRSTGRVTDTQYF
TRBV30	-	-	TRBJ2-7	TGTGCCTGGAGTGTGGGGGGGCTCGAGCAGTACTTC	CAWSVGGLEQYF
TRBV7-9	-	-	TRBJ1-1	TGTGCCAGCATCAAAAGGGCAGGTGAGAACACTGAAGCTTTCTTT	CASIKRAGENTEAFF
TRBV7-9	once	-	TRBJ2-2	TGTGCCAGCAGCTTATCGAACACCGGGGAGCTGTTTTTT	CASSLSNTGELFF
TRBV6-4	-	TRBD2	TRBJ2-5	TGTGCCAGCAGTGAGCTAGCGGGGGCCCAAGAGACCCAGTACTTC	CASSELAGAQETQYF
TRBV7-9	-	TRBD2	TRBJ2-1	TGTGCCAGCAGCTTAGTCCCCCTAGCGGGGGGGCATGAGCAGTTCTTC	CASSLVPLAGGHEQFF
TRBV5-6	once	-	TRBJ2-3	TGTGCCAGCAGCACCACAGATACGCAGTATTTT	CASSTTDTQYF
TRBV9	-	TRBD2	TRBJ2-2	TGTGCCAGCAGCGTAGTAGGGGAGGGAACCGGGGAGCTGTTTTTT	CASSVVGEGTGELFF
TRBV5-1	once	TRBD2	TRBJ2-5	TGCGCCAGCAGCTTGATGGTGTCTAGCGGGGGTTTCCAAGAGACCCAGTACTTC	CASSLMVSSGGFQETQYF
TRBV6-4	-	TRBD1	TRBJ2-3	TGTGCCAGCAGTGACTCGGCAGGGGGCGCAGGGACGCAGTATTTT	CASSDSAGGAGTQYF
TRBV6-1	-	-	TRBJ1-1	TGTGCCAGCAGGACCGGGTACAGCACGAACACTGAAGCTTTCTTT	CASRTGYSTNTEAFF
TRBV7-6	once	TRBD2	TRBJ2-7	TGTGCCAGCAGCGCCTCGGGAGGGGGAGAAGTCTACGAGCAGTACTTC	CASSASGGGEVYEQYF
TRBV5-1	-	-	TRBJ2-5	TGCGCCAGCAGCTTGGAGGCCAGGCTGGAGACCCAGTACTTC	CASSLEARLETQYF
TRBV2	-	-	TRBJ2-4	TGTGCCAGCAGTGATTGGGTAGGGGTCCATTCCAAAAACATTCAGTACTTC	CASSDWVGVHSKNIQYF
TRBV6-1	-	-	TRBJ1-2	TGTGCCAGCAGTGACGGGGTTCAGGGCTACACCTTC	CASSDGVQGYTF
TRBV4-2	-	-	TRBJ2-2	TGTGCCAGCAGCCATGAAGGGGGTGCAGCGAACACCGGGGAGCTGTTTTTT	CASSHEGGAANTGELFF
TRBV18	once	-	TRBJ2-1	TGTGCCAGCTCACCACTGCGGGGTCAGGGCCATGAGCAGTTCTTC	CASSPLRGQGHEQFF